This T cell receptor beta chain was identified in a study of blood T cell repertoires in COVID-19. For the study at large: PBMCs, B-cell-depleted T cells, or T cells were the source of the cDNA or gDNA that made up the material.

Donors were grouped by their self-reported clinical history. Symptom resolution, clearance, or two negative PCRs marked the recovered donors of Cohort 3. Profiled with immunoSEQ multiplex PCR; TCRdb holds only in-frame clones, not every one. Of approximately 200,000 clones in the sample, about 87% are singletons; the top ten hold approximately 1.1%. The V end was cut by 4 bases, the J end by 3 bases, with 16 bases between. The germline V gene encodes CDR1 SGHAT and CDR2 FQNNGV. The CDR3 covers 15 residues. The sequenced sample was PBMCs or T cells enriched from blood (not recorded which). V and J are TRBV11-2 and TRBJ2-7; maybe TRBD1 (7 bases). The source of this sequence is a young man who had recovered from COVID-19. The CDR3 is CASSSTTGRYYEQYF. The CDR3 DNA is TGTGCCAGCAGCTCCACGACAGGGAGGTACTACGAGCAGTACTTC.